This TCR beta chain was recorded in a study of cytomegalovirus exposure and HLA in healthy donors. Points from the study as a whole: Most of the TCR beta V segments (in an earlier analysis) were productive either about 87% or about 30% of the time. It was 164 TCR beta chains that were listed as cytomegalovirus-associated.

Details on this clone: Its antigen is not identified.

CDR3 length equals 16 residues. V was shortened by 1 base and J by 6 bases, with 17 bases between the two germline ends. Germline V lookup: CDR1 LGHNA, CDR2 YNFKEQ. PCR involved 60 Vbeta and 13 Jbeta primers. Sequencing used immunoSEQ multiplex PCR; TCRdb keeps in-frame clones, though not all of them. The data hold fewer than 120,000 clones, with over 65% observed a single time. The clonotype comes from a man aged 25 to 45 in good health and CMV-seropositive. The sample was PBMCs. The chain recombines TRBV4-2 with TRBJ2-3, with D tentatively TRBD2 (6 bases). The CDR3 region has the DNA TGTGCCAGCAGCCAAGGAGGGGACTCCCGCTTCGATACGCAGTATTTT. Translated, it gives CASSQGGDSRFDTQYF.